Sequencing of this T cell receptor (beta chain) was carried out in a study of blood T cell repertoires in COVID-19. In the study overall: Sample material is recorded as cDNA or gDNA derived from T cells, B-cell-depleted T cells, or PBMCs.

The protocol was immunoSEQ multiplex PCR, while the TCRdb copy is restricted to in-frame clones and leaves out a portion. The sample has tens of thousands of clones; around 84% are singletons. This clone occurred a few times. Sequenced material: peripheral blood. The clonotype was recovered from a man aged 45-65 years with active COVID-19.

The CDR3: CASSRGQGSNQPQHF. CDR3 in DNA: TGTGCCAGCAGCCGTGGACAGGGGAGCAATCAGCCCCAGCATTTT. V is TRBV7-2 and J is TRBJ1-5, with TRBD1 matching over 9 bases. The CDR3 sequence is 15 residues long. Germline V gives CDR1 SGHTA, CDR2 FQGNSA. The J segment lost 1 base and the V segment lost 5 bases, leaving 3 bases of the junction unmatched.